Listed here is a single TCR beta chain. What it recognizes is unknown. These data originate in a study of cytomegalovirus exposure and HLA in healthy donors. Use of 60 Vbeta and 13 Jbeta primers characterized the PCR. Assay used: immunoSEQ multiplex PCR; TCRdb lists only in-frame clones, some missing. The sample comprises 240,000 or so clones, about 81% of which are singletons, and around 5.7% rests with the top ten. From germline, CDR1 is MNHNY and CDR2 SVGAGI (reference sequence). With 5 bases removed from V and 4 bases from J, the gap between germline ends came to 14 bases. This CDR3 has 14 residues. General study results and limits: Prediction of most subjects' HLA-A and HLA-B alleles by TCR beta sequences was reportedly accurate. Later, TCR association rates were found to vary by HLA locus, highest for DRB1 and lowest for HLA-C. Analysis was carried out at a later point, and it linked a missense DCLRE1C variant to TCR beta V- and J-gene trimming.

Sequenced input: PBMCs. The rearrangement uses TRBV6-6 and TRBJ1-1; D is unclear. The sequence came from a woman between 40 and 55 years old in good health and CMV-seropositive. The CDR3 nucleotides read TGTGCCAGCAGTACTCGCACGGGGAGCACTGAAGCTTTCTTT. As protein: CASSTRTGSTEAFF.